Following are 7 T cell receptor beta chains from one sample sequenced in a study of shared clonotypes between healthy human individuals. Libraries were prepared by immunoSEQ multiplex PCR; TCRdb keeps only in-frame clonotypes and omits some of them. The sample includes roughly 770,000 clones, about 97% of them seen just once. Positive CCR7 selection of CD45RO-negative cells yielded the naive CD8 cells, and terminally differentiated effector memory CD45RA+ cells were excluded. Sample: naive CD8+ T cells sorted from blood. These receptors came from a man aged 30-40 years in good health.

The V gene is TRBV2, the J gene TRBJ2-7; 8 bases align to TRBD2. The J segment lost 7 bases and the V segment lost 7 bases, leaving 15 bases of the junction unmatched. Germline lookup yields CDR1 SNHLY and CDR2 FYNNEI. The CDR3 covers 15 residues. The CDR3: CASKEVAGPPMEQYF. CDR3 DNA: TGTGCCAGCAAGGAGGTAGCGGGGCCCCCCATGGAGCAGTACTTC.

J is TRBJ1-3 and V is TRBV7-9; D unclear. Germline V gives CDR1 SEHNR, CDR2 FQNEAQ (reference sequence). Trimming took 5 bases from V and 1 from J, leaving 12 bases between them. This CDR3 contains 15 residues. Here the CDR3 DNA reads TGTGCCAGCAGCCGTCCTACCATTTCTGGAAACACCATATATTTT. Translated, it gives CASSRPTISGNTIYF.

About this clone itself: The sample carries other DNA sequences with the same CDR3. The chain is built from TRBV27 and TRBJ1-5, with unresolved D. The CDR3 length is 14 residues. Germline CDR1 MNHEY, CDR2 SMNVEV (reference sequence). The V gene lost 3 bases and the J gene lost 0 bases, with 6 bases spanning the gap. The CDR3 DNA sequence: TGTGCCAGCAGTTTCTCTCGTAGCAATCAGCCCCAGCATTTT. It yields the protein CASSFSRSNQPQHF.

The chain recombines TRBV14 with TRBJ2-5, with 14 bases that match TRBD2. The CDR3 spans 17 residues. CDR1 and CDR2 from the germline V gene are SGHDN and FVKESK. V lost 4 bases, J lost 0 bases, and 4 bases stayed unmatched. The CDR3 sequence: CASSPRTSGGYQETQYF. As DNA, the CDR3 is TGTGCCAGCAGCCCCCGGACTAGCGGGGGGTACCAAGAGACCCAGTACTTC.

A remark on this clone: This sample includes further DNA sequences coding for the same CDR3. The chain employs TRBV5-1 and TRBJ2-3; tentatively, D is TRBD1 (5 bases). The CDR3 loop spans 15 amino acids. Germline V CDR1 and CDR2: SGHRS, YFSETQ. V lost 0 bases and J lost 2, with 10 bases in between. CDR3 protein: CASSLGAGSTDTQYF. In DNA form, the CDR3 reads TGCGCCAGCAGCTTGGGGGCAGGGTCCACAGATACGCAGTATTTT.

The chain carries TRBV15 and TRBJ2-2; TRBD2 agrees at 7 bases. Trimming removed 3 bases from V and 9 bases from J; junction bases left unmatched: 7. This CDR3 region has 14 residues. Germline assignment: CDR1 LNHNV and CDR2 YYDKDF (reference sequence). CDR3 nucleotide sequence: TGTGCCACCAGCAGCCGGGGGGTAATCAGGGAGCTGTTTTTT. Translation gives CATSSRGVIRELFF.

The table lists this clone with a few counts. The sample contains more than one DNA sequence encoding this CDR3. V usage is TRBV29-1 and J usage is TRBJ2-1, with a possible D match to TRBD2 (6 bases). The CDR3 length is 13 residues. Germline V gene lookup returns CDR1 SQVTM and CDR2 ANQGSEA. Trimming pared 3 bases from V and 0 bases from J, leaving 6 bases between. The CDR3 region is CSVDGGSYNEQFF. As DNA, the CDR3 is TGCAGCGTTGACGGGGGCTCCTACAATGAGCAGTTCTTC.